This T cell receptor beta chain was captured in a study of graft-versus-host responses after intestinal transplantation. Study as a whole: Recipients received multivisceral, liver-intestinal, or isolated intestinal transplants. Anti-thymocyte globulin served as induction for all recipients, who then took tacrolimus and steroids for three to four years. Whole-study results and caveats: Researchers found GvH clones in recipient marrow, and some showed up first in ileum or blood.

This CDR3 has 14 amino acids. V lost 3 bases, J lost 4 bases, and 3 bases stayed unmatched. Germline V gives CDR1 MNHEY, CDR2 SMNVEV (reference sequence). Some clones are missing from TCRdb's copy, which holds only in-frame ones; the method was immunoSEQ multiplex PCR. The data contain fewer than 10,000 clones, 88% of them seen just once; the ten biggest clones take up 9% to 10%. As regards this clone: Its antigen is not known.

V usage is TRBV27 and J usage is TRBJ2-1, with TRBD1 matching over 7 bases. The sample in question was PBMCs, obtained 242 days after intestinal transplant. The source of this sequence is a human patient who received an intestinal transplant, so some T cells may come from the graft donor. CDR3 in DNA: TGTGCCAGCAGTTTCGGGACAGTGTACAATGAGCAGTTCTTC. Its translation is CASSFGTVYNEQFF.